This is a list of T cell receptor beta chains from one sample in a study of T cells after yellow fever vaccination. TCRdb called the 5' RACE reads again in MiXCR, with one record for every CDR3 protein. The repertoire holds 400,000 or so distinct CDR3 sequences, with 18% as singletons. Sequencing used PBMCs, obtained before the yellow fever booster vaccination. The receptors come from a man aged 18-30 years who received the YFV17D yellow fever vaccine. Both conserved end residues are part of each CDR3. A D gene is named only where the DNA matches it firmly. A row's size may be missing; if present it is once, few, many or a size class.

j_call v_call d_call clone_size cdr3_aa cdr3_nt
TRBJ2-7 TRBV6-2/TRBV6-3 NA few CASSWRERYEQYF TGTGCCAGCAGTTGGAGGGAACGCTACGAGCAGTACTTC
TRBJ1-1 TRBV6-5 TRBD1 many CASSYNRGNEAFF TGTGCCAGCAGCTACAACAGGGGGAATGAAGCTTTCTTT
TRBJ2-3 TRBV6-6 TRBD2 NA CASTTQPSIAGGSTDTQYF TGTGCCAGCACTACTCAACCGTCGATAGCGGGGGGGAGCACAGATACGCAGTATTTT
TRBJ1-2 TRBV7-9 NA NA CASSPRDGPYYGYTF TGTGCCAGCAGCCCCCGGGACGGACCTTACTATGGCTACACCTTC
TRBJ2-1 TRBV5-1 NA NA CASSQENRSYNEQFF TGCGCCAGCAGCCAGGAAAATCGCTCCTACAATGAGCAGTTCTTC
TRBJ2-3 TRBV29-1 NA NA CSALRANTDTQYF TGCAGCGCCTTGCGGGCGAACACAGATACGCAGTATTTT
TRBJ2-3 TRBV7-2 TRBD2 many CASSLLGLAITDTQYF TGTGCCAGCAGCCTTTTGGGACTAGCGATCACAGATACGCAGTATTTT
TRBJ1-5 TRBV4-1 TRBD1 few CASSSLRQGNQPQHF TGCGCCAGCAGCTCCCTCCGACAGGGGAATCAGCCCCAGCATTTT
TRBJ2-7 TRBV14 NA few CASSLLGTYYEQYF TGTGCCAGCAGCCTCCTCGGGACATACTACGAGCAGTACTTC
TRBJ2-7 TRBV6-2/TRBV6-3 NA few CASSPLTGFYEQYF TGTGCCAGCAGTCCCCTGACAGGATTCTACGAGCAGTACTTC
TRBJ2-1 TRBV7-3 TRBD2 NA CASSLLGGGAYNEQFF TGTGCCAGCAGCTTATTGGGCGGGGGGGCCTACAATGAGCAGTTCTTC
TRBJ2-3 TRBV7-9 NA few CASSSTTGELNTDTQYF TGTGCCAGCAGCTCCACGACGGGGGAACTTAACACAGATACGCAGTATTTT
TRBJ1-1 TRBV12-3/TRBV12-4 TRBD1 NA CASSYGQGEYVFF TGTGCCAGCAGTTATGGACAGGGCGAATATGTTTTCTTT
TRBJ1-5 TRBV7-2 NA few CASSLRVGDQPQHF TGTGCCAGCAGCTTAAGGGTTGGCGATCAGCCCCAGCATTTT
TRBJ2-5 TRBV7-2 NA NA CASSVHREVQETQYF TGTGCCAGCAGCGTCCACAGGGAAGTCCAAGAGACCCAGTACTTC
TRBJ1-5 TRBV20-1 NA NA CSATGGRVLYSNQPQHF TGCAGTGCCACCGGAGGTAGGGTCCTGTATAGCAATCAGCCCCAGCATTTT
TRBJ1-1 TRBV5-1 NA few CASSLGVAAEAFF TGCGCCAGCAGCTTGGGAGTGGCGGCTGAAGCTTTCTTT
TRBJ2-7 TRBV6-5 TRBD2 NA CASSFGRDEQYF TGTGCCAGCAGTTTTGGGAGGGACGAGCAGTACTTC
TRBJ1-1 TRBV20-1 TRBD1 few CSARVTGGTEAFF TGCAGTGCTAGAGTAACAGGGGGCACTGAAGCTTTCTTT
TRBJ2-3 TRBV29-1 NA few CSVWPVESTDTQYF TGCAGCGTCTGGCCGGTCGAGAGCACAGATACGCAGTATTTT
TRBJ2-1 TRBV15 NA once CATGTGATTYNEQFF TGTGCCACCGGGACGGGGGCCACCACCTACAATGAGCAGTTCTTC
TRBJ1-6 TRBV18 NA NA CASSPGAAHSPLHF TGTGCCAGCTCACCGGGGGCCGCCCATTCACCCCTCCACTTT
TRBJ1-6 TRBV6-6 NA few CASSVDSLNSPLHF TGTGCCAGCAGCGTGGACAGCTTGAATTCACCCCTCCACTTT
TRBJ1-1 TRBV29-1 NA few CSVVTWNTEAFF TGCAGCGTTGTTACTTGGAACACTGAAGCTTTCTTT
TRBJ2-7 TRBV25-1 NA NA CASSAPYRVMEQYF TGTGCCAGCAGTGCCCCCTACAGGGTAATGGAGCAGTACTTC
TRBJ1-5 TRBV12-3/TRBV12-4 TRBD1 NA CASSLKNGGTGVYGNQPQHF TGTGCCAGCAGTTTAAAGAACGGCGGGACAGGGGTCTATGGCAATCAGCCCCAGCATTTT
TRBJ2-6 TRBV5-1 NA few CASSIGDSGANVLTF TGCGCCAGCAGCATTGGGGATTCTGGGGCCAACGTCCTGACTTTC
TRBJ2-3 TRBV11-3 NA NA CASSPRTGGPDTQYF TGTGCCAGCAGCCCACGGACGGGGGGCCCAGATACGCAGTATTTT
TRBJ1-1 TRBV7-9 TRBD1 few CASSLAGTGLSTEAFF TGTGCCAGCAGCTTAGCCGGGACAGGGCTGAGCACTGAAGCTTTCTTT
TRBJ2-3 TRBV7-2 NA few CASSYRAAGTDTQYF TGTGCCAGCAGCTACAGGGCGGCGGGGACAGATACGCAGTATTTT
TRBJ2-2 TRBV21-1 NA NA CASSSRGARPGELFF TGTGCCAGCAGCTCACGAGGAGCCCGTCCCGGGGAGCTGTTTTTT
TRBJ1-4 TRBV7-2 NA many CASSLQGEKLFF TGTGCCAGCAGCTTACAGGGTGAAAAACTGTTTTTT
TRBJ1-1 TRBV20-1 NA few CSAPRGTMNTEAFF TGCAGTGCTCCGCGAGGGACCATGAACACTGAAGCTTTCTTT
TRBJ2-1 TRBV3-1 TRBD2 NA CASSQLLTSGTYNEQFF TGTGCCAGCAGCCAATTATTAACTAGCGGGACCTACAATGAGCAGTTCTTC
TRBJ2-4 TRBV7-3 NA few CASSAGPGNIQYF TGTGCCAGCAGCGCCGGCCCGGGAAACATTCAGTACTTC
TRBJ1-2 TRBV10-3 NA few CAISESTNIYGYTF TGTGCCATCAGTGAAAGTACGAATATCTATGGCTACACCTTC
TRBJ2-3 TRBV6-5 NA NA CASSPQVWGSDTQYF TGTGCCAGCAGCCCCCAAGTCTGGGGTTCAGATACGCAGTATTTT
TRBJ1-2 TRBV15 NA few CATSRDGQGYGYTF TGTGCCACCAGCAGAGATGGCCAGGGGTATGGCTACACCTTC
TRBJ1-2 TRBV9 TRBD1 few CASSADREDGYTF TGTGCCAGCAGCGCGGACAGGGAAGATGGCTACACCTTC
TRBJ2-1 TRBV4-3 NA few CASSQGGAYEQFF TGCGCCAGCAGCCAAGGGGGGGCCTATGAGCAGTTCTTC
TRBJ2-3 TRBV4-3 NA few CASSHEVGGPPDTQYF TGCGCCAGCAGCCATGAGGTGGGGGGGCCCCCAGATACGCAGTATTTT
TRBJ2-1 TRBV4-2 TRBD2 NA CASSALSGGANEQFF TGTGCCAGCAGCGCCCTTAGCGGGGGGGCAAATGAGCAGTTCTTC
TRBJ1-4 TRBV20-1 NA few CSAREGDKGEKLFF TGCAGTGCTAGAGAAGGGGACAAAGGTGAAAAACTGTTTTTT
TRBJ2-5 TRBV20-1 NA few CSARPLPWAQYF TGCAGTGCTAGGCCGTTGCCCTGGGCCCAGTACTTC
TRBJ1-6 TRBV28 TRBD1 NA CATSLTGTGLNSPLHF TGTGCCACCAGCTTGACCGGGACAGGCCTCAATTCACCCCTCCACTTT
TRBJ1-6 TRBV12-3/TRBV12-4 TRBD1 NA CASSRTGWDSPLHF TGTGCCAGCAGTAGGACAGGATGGGATTCACCCCTCCACTTT
TRBJ2-2 TRBV7-9 NA NA CASSSFRTANTGELFF TGTGCCAGCAGCTCCTTCCGGACAGCGAACACCGGGGAGCTGTTTTTT